A single sample gave rise to the 29 T cell receptor beta chains below, sequenced in a study of T cells in Graves' hyperthyroidism and ophthalmopathy (dated by TCRdb to about 2019). The library was generated by multiplex PCR. The instrument given in TCRdb is Illumina HiSeq 2000. TCR beta CDR3 regions were amplified from RNA transcripts. A first-round RT-PCR of the TCR CDR3 used the HTBI primer set with the Qiagen OneStep RT-PCR kit. TCRdb took the public reads, trimmed them with fastp at Q25, ran MiXCR for clone calling and kept in-frame beta chains. Every entry covers one CDR3 protein and lists the most common genes and DNA from its rows. In this sample the table shows some 300,000 distinct CDR3 sequences, more than 10% of which occur a single time. The ten largest clones take up almost 8% of the sample. What was sequenced was blood. The receptors come from a woman aged 30 to 39 with Graves' hyperthyroidism that later progressed to Graves' ophthalmopathy.

In its sample, this clonotype was seen many times. The chain recombines TRBV10-3 with TRBJ2-3, with D unclear. V was cut by 3 bases and J by 7 bases, with 5 bases left in between. CDR1 is ENHRY and CDR2 is SYGVKD in the germline V gene. This CDR3 region has 11 residues. CDR3 nucleotides: TGTGCCATCAGTGACATATATACGCAGTATTTT. Encoded protein: CAISDIYTQYF.

Of note for this clonotype: The junction does not match germline at one end; this may be a read error. The V gene is TRBV4-1, the J gene TRBJ1-3; tentative D call: TRBD1 (5 bases). This CDR3 region has 17 residues. CDR1 and CDR2 from the germline V gene are MGHRA and YSYEKL. Here the CDR3 DNA reads TGCGCCAGCAGCCTTGGGGCAGGGATATTCTCTGAAAACACCATATATTTT. This encodes CASSLGAGIFSENTIYF.

The table lists this clonotype with many counts. V is TRBV24-1 and J is TRBJ1-2, with D unclear. Germline loops: CDR1 KGHDR, CDR2 SFDVKD. V shed 1 base and J shed 4 bases, with 9 bases lying between them. This CDR3 has 14 residues. CDR3 loop: CATSDFRLSYGYTF. CDR3 in DNA: TGTGCCACCAGTGATTTCCGGCTCAGCTATGGCTACACCTTC.

This clonotype was counted many times. The chain uses TRBV7-2 and TRBJ2-7; 8 bases map to TRBD2. V shed 4 bases, J shed 6 bases, and the junction held 8 bases outside the gene matches. The CDR3 runs 14 residues. From germline, CDR1 is SGHTA and CDR2 FQGNSA. The CDR3 protein is CASSSAGGPREQYF. The CDR3 nucleotides read TGTGCCAGCAGCTCGGCGGGGGGTCCTCGCGAGCAGTACTTC.

There are many counts of this clonotype. The V and J genes are TRBV12-3 or TRBV12-4 and TRBJ1-6; unclear D gene. The CDR3 covers 12 residues. V was cut by 2 bases and J by 7 bases, with 3 bases left in between. CDR3 loop: CASSLQNSPLHF. The DNA for the CDR3 is TGTGCCAGCAGTTTACAAAATTCACCCCTCCACTTT.

On this clonotype itself: A much larger clone differs by one base, so this may be a read error. The chain employs TRBV6-2 or TRBV6-3 and TRBJ2-3; D is possibly TRBD2 (6 bases). This CDR3 spans 15 amino acids. Trimming stripped 7 bases from V and 2 bases from J, with 16 bases between. Germline V gene data show CDR1 as MNHEY and CDR2 as SVGEGT. CDR3 sequence reads: CASNRPGTSTDTQYF. DNA of the CDR3: TGTGCCAGCAATCGACCCGGGACTTCCACAGATACGCAGTATTTT.

Concerning this clonotype: A single base separates this from a much larger clone, so it may be a read error. CDR3 loop: CASSYAVAGTGGYEQYF. CDR3 coding DNA: TGTGCCAGCAGTTACGCGGTGGCCGGGACTGGGGGCTACGAGCAGTACTTC. The chain couples TRBV6-2 or TRBV6-3 to TRBJ2-7, with a possible D match to TRBD2 (6 bases). Looked up from germline, CDR1 is MNHEY and CDR2 is SVGEGT. The CDR3 loop spans 17 amino acids. Trimming took 2 bases from V and 3 from J, leaving 20 bases between them.

This clonotype has a count of ten or more. CDR3 nucleotide sequence: TGTGCCAGCAGCGCACAGGGGACAGCTAACTATGGCTACACCTTC. Protein sequence: CASSAQGTANYGYTF. The chain recombines TRBV7-2 with TRBJ1-2, with 7 bases that match TRBD1. V lost 5 bases, J lost 0 bases, and 6 bases stayed unmatched. The V gene's germline CDR1 is SGHTA and CDR2 FQGNSA. This CDR3 spans 15 amino acids.

This clonotype was found many times. The chain carries TRBV12-3 or TRBV12-4 and TRBJ1-1; no firm D call. The CDR3 consists of 14 residues. Between the trimmed V and J ends, which lost 2 bases and 1 base, there was a span of 8 bases. The CDR3 DNA sequence: TGTGCCAGCAGTTTAATTGATGGGAACACTGAAGCTTTCTTT. Its translation: CASSLIDGNTEAFF.

The chain employs TRBV30 and TRBJ2-1; 7 bases are shared with TRBD2. CDR1 and CDR2 (germline): GTSNPN, SVGIG (reference sequence). This CDR3 spans 14 amino acids. J lost 5 bases, V lost 1 base, and 5 bases had no gene match. This CDR3 is CAWSGDYDNNEQFF. The CDR3 bases are TGTGCCTGGAGTGGGGACTATGATAACAATGAGCAGTTCTTC.

This clonotype was found many times. This chain connects TRBV5-1 to TRBJ2-3, with 14 bases matching TRBD2. V was clipped by 4 bases and J by 5 bases; unmatched bases: 3. Germline V lookup: CDR1 SGHRS, CDR2 YFSETQ. This CDR3 is 15 amino acids long. The CDR3 bases are TGCGCCAGCAGCCAGACTAGCGGGAGGGGAGATACGCAGTATTTT. Encoded protein: CASSQTSGRGDTQYF.

The chain carries TRBV18 and TRBJ1-2; 7 bases line up with TRBD1. Looked up from germline, CDR1 is KGHSH and CDR2 is LQKENI. The V and J ends lost 3 bases and 3 bases, in that order; junction bases with no gene match: 13. The CDR3 spans 17 residues. This CDR3 reads CASSPRQGQLSDYGYTF. Here the CDR3 DNA reads TGTGCCAGCTCACCCAGACAGGGTCAGTTGTCGGACTATGGCTACACCTTC.

This clonotype has ten or more counts. This chain joins TRBV7-9 and TRBJ1-5; D may be TRBD1 (5 bases). This CDR3 has 16 amino acids. CDR1 and CDR2 (germline): SEHNR, FQNEAQ (reference sequence). V was clipped by 4 bases and J by 2 bases, with 15 bases between them. In nucleotides, the CDR3 is TGTGCCAGCAGCTCTTCAGGGTCTTCTGGCAATCAGCCCCAGCATTTT. Translation: CASSSSGSSGNQPQHF.

In this sample, this clonotype turned up many times. V and J are TRBV19 and TRBJ1-2; tentative D call: TRBD1 (6 bases). Per the germline V gene, CDR1 is LNHDA and CDR2 is SQIVND (reference sequence). This CDR3 is 16 amino acids long. Trimming left V 3 bases short and J 6 bases short, with 20 bases between. As DNA, the CDR3 is TGTGCCAGTAGTATGAACACAGGACAGACCAGTAATGGCTACACCTTC. Protein product: CASSMNTGQTSNGYTF.

This clonotype was seen only a few times. The J gene is TRBJ2-3, the V gene TRBV20-1; TRBD2 matches 13 bases. Germline V gene data show CDR1 as DFQATT and CDR2 as SNEGSKA (reference sequence). The CDR3 runs 24 residues. V lost 3 bases, J lost 7 bases, and 34 bases stayed unmatched. The CDR3: CSARGLAGTPGIESYGYAVYTQYF. In nucleotides, the CDR3 is TGCAGTGCTAGGGGACTAGCGGGAACCCCCGGCATTGAATCTTATGGTTACGCGGTGTATACGCAGTATTTT.

The CDR3 coding sequence is TGTGCCAGCAGCTTTGGACTAGCGGGAGACACAGATACGCAGTATTTT. Protein: CASSFGLAGDTDTQYF. V and J are TRBV5-4 and TRBJ2-3, with 13 bases identical to TRBD2. This CDR3 spans 16 amino acids. Germline V lookup: CDR1 SGHNT, CDR2 YYREEE (reference sequence). V gave up 2 bases and J gave up 2 bases; unmatched junction bases: 2.

This clonotype was detected ten times or more. The chain links TRBV7-3 to TRBJ1-1; D is ambiguous. The ends were cut back, 2 bases at V and 1 base at J, with 8 bases in the middle. The CDR3 has 14 residues. The germline gives CDR1 SGHTA, CDR2 FQGTGA. CDR3 sequence reads: CASSLLAGNTEAFF. The CDR3 coding sequence is TGTGCCAGCAGCTTACTGGCAGGGAACACTGAAGCTTTCTTT.

The chain has TRBV28 and TRBJ2-6; D is possibly TRBD1 (5 bases). V was trimmed by 3 bases and J by 0 bases, leaving 9 bases between them. Germline CDR1 and CDR2: MDHEN and SYDVKM. This CDR3 is 16 amino acids long. CDR3 residues: CASSFVRDSGANVLTF. The CDR3 DNA reads as TGTGCCAGCAGTTTCGTCAGGGACTCTGGGGCCAACGTCCTGACTTTC.

This clonotype was detected many times. The chain recombines TRBV28 with TRBJ2-7; tentative D call: TRBD1 (6 bases). V shed 7 bases and J shed 3 bases, with 10 bases lying between them. CDR1 and CDR2 (germline): MDHEN, SYDVKM. This CDR3 spans 12 amino acids. The CDR3 spells CASTGQYYEQYF. The CDR3 DNA reads TGTGCCAGCACCGGACAGTACTACGAGCAGTACTTC.

The chain is built from TRBV19 and TRBJ1-5; the D gene is possibly TRBD1 (6 bases). Per the germline V gene, CDR1 is LNHDA and CDR2 is SQIVND (reference sequence). Trimming removed 6 bases from V and 4 bases from J, with 10 bases in between. This CDR3 is 13 amino acids long. This CDR3 reads CASRRGANQPQHF. As DNA, the CDR3 is TGTGCCAGTAGGAGGGGGGCGAATCAGCCCCAGCATTTT.

This clonotype came up many times. The gene calls are TRBV30 and TRBJ1-2; no clear D gene. The CDR3 runs 13 residues. Germline CDR1 reads GTSNPN; CDR2 reads SVGIG (reference sequence). V was pared by 1 base and J by 7 bases, with 13 bases between. CDR3 region: CAWSDLGLGGYTF. CDR3 bases: TGTGCCTGGAGTGATCTTGGGCTTGGTGGCTACACCTTC.

As for this clonotype: The germline gene is not matched at one end of the junction; a read error may be the cause. The rearrangement links TRBV7-2 to TRBJ2-5, with 7 bases identical to TRBD1. This CDR3 comprises 14 residues. Germline V gene data show CDR1 as SGHTA and CDR2 as FQGNSA. This CDR3 is CANSLALTGQTQYF. The CDR3 DNA is TGTGCCAACAGCTTAGCGCTGACAGGGCAGACCCAGTACTTC.

The chain uses TRBV7-9 and TRBJ1-4, with D unclear. Germline V CDR1 and CDR2: SEHNR, FQNEAQ (reference sequence). The V and J ends lost 2 bases and 3 bases respectively, with 7 bases between them. This CDR3 is built from 14 residues. CDR3 loop: CASSLSRPNEKLFF. DNA of the CDR3: TGTGCCAGCAGCTTAAGCCGTCCTAATGAAAAACTGTTTTTT.

This clonotype was seen at least ten times. The rearrangement joins TRBV10-3 to TRBJ1-2; the D gene is possibly TRBD1 (5 bases). Per the germline V gene, CDR1 is ENHRY and CDR2 is SYGVKD. Trimming shortened V by 6 bases and J by 4 bases, and 12 bases separated the two germline ends. There are 13 residues in the CDR3. The CDR3: CAIRGTDLYGYTF. The CDR3 coding sequence is TGTGCCATCAGGGGGACCGACCTCTATGGCTACACCTTC.

In the case of this clonotype: Possible read error: a much larger clone is one base away. The CDR3 ends on some other residue instead of the conserved phenylalanine or tryptophan, so this is likely a read error. The genes are TRBV3-1 and TRBJ1-4; D is ambiguous. The V gene's germline CDR1 is LGHDT and CDR2 YNNKEL (reference sequence). Trimming took 3 bases from V and 5 from J, leaving 16 bases between them. This CDR3 comprises 16 residues. The CDR3 spells CASSQNCWRSNEKLFL. The CDR3 bases are TGTGCCAGCAGCCAGAACTGTTGGAGGAGCAATGAAAAACTGTTTCTT.

This clonotype was counted many times. The chain is built from TRBV20-1 and TRBJ1-2; TRBD1 is a possible D gene (5 bases). This CDR3 is built from 14 residues. Trimming cost V 4 bases and J 0 bases, with 12 bases left between them. Germline-derived CDR1 and CDR2 are DFQATT and SNEGSKA (reference sequence). CDR3 in amino acids: CSAKAMTANYGYTF. CDR3 in DNA: TGCAGTGCTAAGGCGATGACAGCTAACTATGGCTACACCTTC.

This clonotype showed up many times. The chain couples TRBV7-2 to TRBJ2-7; D unclear. V was pared by 0 bases and J by 4 bases, with 10 bases between. CDR1 SGHTA and CDR2 FQGNSA come from the germline V gene. The CDR3 contains 14 residues. CDR3 coding DNA: TGTGCCAGCAGCTTAGCTCTAACGGTATACGAGCAGTACTTC. Encoded protein: CASSLALTVYEQYF.

This clonotype was seen many times. V gene TRBV7-9 combines with J gene TRBJ2-7; perhaps TRBD1 as D (5 bases). Trimming took 1 base from V and 0 from J, leaving 16 bases between them. This CDR3 region has 17 residues. Germline CDR1 is SEHNR and CDR2 is FQNEAQ (reference sequence). The chain's CDR3 is CASSLGLDTPASYEQYF. CDR3 sequence (DNA): TGTGCCAGCAGCTTAGGTCTGGACACTCCAGCCTCCTACGAGCAGTACTTC.

This clonotype showed up many times. The chain employs TRBV20-1 and TRBJ2-7, with D perhaps matching TRBD2 (5 bases). The germline gives CDR1 DFQATT, CDR2 SNEGSKA (reference sequence). The CDR3 has 12 residues. Trimming pared 3 bases from V and 2 bases from J, leaving 8 bases between. CDR3 amino acids: CSASPEAYEQYF. The CDR3 nucleotides are TGCAGTGCTAGCCCGGAGGCCTACGAGCAGTACTTC.